Below, 32 T cell receptor beta chains from the same sample are listed, as sequenced in a study of Graves' ophthalmopathy and Graves' hyperthyroidism. Amplified material comprised TCR beta CDR3 regions derived from RNA transcripts. RT-PCR in the first round used HTBI primers; a second-round multiplex PCR followed. TCRdb analysed the multiplex PCR reads with MiXCR anew, one entry per CDR3 protein. This table has over 200,000 distinct CDR3 sequences, approximately 29% appearing once. The sequencing sample was made of peripheral blood. These receptors originate from a man between 45 and 60 years old with Graves' ophthalmopathy.

The chain carries TRBV27 and TRBJ1-2; D is ambiguous. The CDR3 length is 8 residues. The V gene's germline CDR1 is MNHEY and CDR2 SMNVEV (reference sequence). This chain's CDR3 is CAYYGYTF. The DNA of the CDR3 is TGTGCTTACTATGGCTACACCTTC.

This clonotype was found many times. Mismatch with germline at one junction end may stem from a read error. This rearrangement joins TRBV28 to TRBJ2-7; 9 bases map to TRBD1. CDR1 is MDHEN and CDR2 is SYDVKM in the germline V gene. The CDR3 is 13 residues long. The CDR3 DNA reads as TGTGCCAGCGAAAAGGGACAGGGACCCGAGCAGTGCTTC. Translated: CASEKGQGPEQCF.

This clonotype was counted many times. CDR3 sequence reads: CSVDYPPGANYGYTF. DNA of the CDR3: TGCAGCGTTGATTACCCTCCGGGAGCTAACTATGGCTACACCTTC. The gene calls are TRBV29-1 and TRBJ1-2, with D hard to call. The CDR3 totals 15 residues. Germline V CDR1 and CDR2: SQVTM, ANQGSEA. Trimming removed 3 bases at V and 0 bases at J, with 14 bases between. The complete variable domain, with remaining parts taken from reference TRBV29-1 and TRBJ1-2, reads SAVISQKPSRDICQRGTSLTIQCQVDSQVTMMFWYRQQPGQSLTLIATANQGSEATYESGFVIDKFPISRPNLTFSTLTVSNMSPEDSSIYLCSVDYPPGANYGYTFGSGTRLTVV.

V gene TRBV6-2 or TRBV6-3 combines with J gene TRBJ2-7, with D maybe TRBD2 (5 bases). This CDR3 region has 13 residues. CDR1 is MNHEY and CDR2 is SVGEGT in the germline V gene. V shed 11 bases and J shed 3 bases, with 17 bases lying between them. CDR3 residues: CAGRGSASYEQYF. The DNA for the CDR3 is TGTGCCGGAAGAGGGAGCGCGAGCTACGAGCAGTACTTC.

The table lists this clonotype with many counts. CDR3: CASTSYGQETQYF. The CDR3 DNA sequence: TGTGCCAGTACCTCATATGGACAAGAGACCCAGTACTTC. The chain joins TRBV19 to TRBJ2-5; D gene ambiguous. Germline CDR1 reads LNHDA; CDR2 reads SQIVND (reference sequence). There are 13 residues in the CDR3. V was cut by 7 bases and J by 2 bases, with 11 bases left in between.

This clonotype occurred many times. The rearrangement links TRBV24-1 to TRBJ2-2, with a tentative D call TRBD2 (5 bases). Per germline, CDR1 KGHDR and CDR2 SFDVKD. The CDR3 is 15 amino acids. The V end was cut by 5 bases, the J end by 2 bases, with 11 bases between. The CDR3 DNA reads as TGTGCCACCAGTGTTGGAGAGGGTAACACCGGGGAGCTGTTTTTT. The encoded protein is CATSVGEGNTGELFF.

This clonotype was observed many times. The chain combines TRBV7-8 with TRBJ1-1, with unresolved D. The CDR3 has 12 amino acids. Trimming pared 5 bases from V and 0 bases from J, leaving 4 bases between. CDR1 is SGHVS, CDR2 FQNEAQ, per germline. CDR3 DNA: TGTGCCAGCAGCCGCGTGAACACTGAAGCTTTCTTT. This encodes CASSRVNTEAFF. Full variable domain (rest looked up from reference TRBV7-8 and TRBJ1-1): GAGVSQSPRYKVAKRGQDVALRCDPISGHVSLFWYQQALGQGPEFLTYFQNEAQLDKSGLPSDRFFAERPEGSVSTLKIQRTQQEDSAVYLCASSRVNTEAFFGQGTRLTVV.

This clonotype was counted at least ten times. V usage is TRBV6-4 and J usage is TRBJ2-2, with D uncertain. Between the trimmed V and J ends, which lost 6 bases and 1 base, there was a span of 18 bases. The CDR3 loop spans 17 amino acids. Germline-derived CDR1 and CDR2 are MRHNA and SNTAGT. The chain's CDR3 is CASRPLDSPENTGELFF. The CDR3 DNA reads as TGTGCCAGCAGACCACTCGATAGTCCCGAGAACACCGGGGAGCTGTTTTTT.

This clonotype was observed at least ten times. The V gene is TRBV15, the J gene TRBJ2-7; D possibly matches TRBD1 or TRBD2 (5 bases each). V lost 0 bases and J 9 bases, leaving 24 bases between the germline ends. There are 17 residues in the CDR3. CDR1 and CDR2 from the germline V gene are LNHNV and YYDKDF (reference sequence). For the CDR3, the DNA is TGTGCCACCAGCAGAGATAAGGGAACCTCGGGGCGCCACGGGCAGTACTTC. It is translated as CATSRDKGTSGRHGQYF.

The rearrangement links TRBV12-3 or TRBV12-4 to TRBJ1-1; D uncertain. CDR3 size: 14 residues. Trimming removed 3 bases at V and 5 bases at J, with 13 bases between. CDR3 protein: CASSFSGRRTEAFF. Written as DNA, the CDR3 is TGTGCCAGCAGTTTTTCTGGGCGTAGGACTGAAGCTTTCTTT.

This clonotype was seen at least ten times. The genes are TRBV29-1 and TRBJ2-3; TRBD2 matches 10 bases. The CDR3 contains 18 residues. Germline values: CDR1 SQVTM, CDR2 ANQGSEA. With 4 bases clipped from V and 1 base from J, the junction kept 14 bases outside the gene matches. The CDR3 DNA is TGCAGCGTTGCCGGAAAACCAAGGACTAGCGGACGCACAGATACGCAGTATTTT. Translation gives CSVAGKPRTSGRTDTQYF.

There are many counts of this clonotype. The rearrangement links TRBV6-5 to TRBJ2-5; possible D gene TRBD1, 5 bases. V was pared by 5 bases and J by 3 bases, with 13 bases between. The CDR3 spans 14 residues. Germline values: CDR1 MNHEY, CDR2 SVGAGI. As DNA, the CDR3 is TGTGCCAGCAGTCACGACCTCAGGGAAGAGACCCAGTACTTC. Translating gives CASSHDLREETQYF.

This clonotype was observed a handful of times. V gene TRBV12-3 or TRBV12-4 combines with J gene TRBJ1-3; D is unclear. Between the trimmed V and J ends, which lost 7 bases and 0 bases, there was a span of 13 bases. The CDR3 extends over 15 amino acids. CDR3 DNA: TGTGCCAGCAAAACCCAGGCTAACTCTGGAAACACCATATATTTT. This sequence encodes CASKTQANSGNTIYF.

This clonotype has a count of ten or more. The rearrangement joins TRBV5-1 to TRBJ1-2, with D uncertain. Germline V gene lookup returns CDR1 SGHRS and CDR2 YFSETQ. Deletions cut 0 bases from V and 6 bases from J, with 15 bases between. This CDR3 is 15 amino acids long. The CDR3 sequence: CASSLGTRTTNGYTF. The CDR3 nucleotides are TGCGCCAGCAGCTTGGGCACCAGGACGACCAATGGCTACACCTTC. Full variable domain (outside the CDR3, taken from reference TRBV5-1 and TRBJ1-2): KAGVTQTPRYLIKTRGQQVTLSCSPISGHRSVSWYQQTPGQGLQFLFEYFSETQRNKGNFPGRFSGRQFSNSRSEMNVSTLELGDSALYLCASSLGTRTTNGYTFGSGTRLTVV.

The rearrangement joins TRBV11-2 to TRBJ2-5, with 10 bases identical to TRBD2. Unmatched junction bases numbered 12, after V lost 0 bases and J lost 5 bases. The CDR3 spans 18 residues. Germline-derived CDR1 and CDR2 are SGHAT and FQNNGV. CDR3 bases: TGTGCCAGCAGCTTAGACTTAGCGGGAGGCGTCCAGGTCGAGACCCAGTACTTC. Protein sequence: CASSLDLAGGVQVETQYF.

This clonotype was detected once. The gene calls are TRBV6-5 and TRBJ1-5, with D possibly TRBD1 on 6 matching bases. The germline V and J ends were trimmed by 2 bases and 4 bases, with 12 bases remaining between them. CDR3 length: 15 amino acids. From germline, CDR1 is MNHEY and CDR2 SVGAGI. The DNA of the CDR3 is TGTGCCAGCAGTTACCGGCAGGGGCGGAATCAGCCCCAGCATTTT. Its translation: CASSYRQGRNQPQHF.

This clonotype was seen repeatedly, ten times or more. This chain joins TRBV5-1 and TRBJ1-1; possibly TRBD1 for D (6 bases). Trimming left V 4 bases short and J 5 bases short, with 15 bases between. CDR3 length equals 14 residues. The V gene's germline CDR1 is SGHRS and CDR2 YFSETQ. The CDR3 sequence is CASSEQGGLTEAFF. CDR3 DNA: TGCGCCAGCAGCGAACAGGGAGGTTTGACTGAAGCTTTCTTT.

This chain uses TRBV12-3 or TRBV12-4 with TRBJ1-2; TRBD1 aligns across 8 bases. CDR3 length: 14 amino acids. Trimming cost V 5 bases and J 5 bases; bases outside gene matches: 7. Here the CDR3 reads CASSPGGAGYGYTF. For the CDR3, the DNA is TGTGCCAGCAGTCCAGGGGGCGCGGGGTATGGCTACACCTTC.

There are many counts of this clonotype. V is TRBV4-1 and J is TRBJ2-7, with TRBD2 as a possible D gene (6 bases). Trimming took off 0 bases at V and 2 bases at J, with 17 bases between the two ends. This CDR3 is 17 amino acids long. The germline V gene encodes CDR1 MGHRA and CDR2 YSYEKL. The CDR3 reads CASSQETPAGLAYEQYF. DNA for the CDR3: TGCGCCAGCAGCCAAGAGACACCGGCGGGACTCGCCTACGAGCAGTACTTC.

This clonotype showed up many times. The chain links TRBV28 to TRBJ2-7, with D hard to call. The CDR3 runs 14 residues. The ends were cut back, 4 bases at V and 4 bases at J, with 14 bases in the middle. Germline V gene lookup returns CDR1 MDHEN and CDR2 SYDVKM. CDR3 amino acids: CASSSASSRYEQYF. CDR3 sequence (DNA): TGTGCCAGCAGTTCGGCTAGTTCTAGATACGAGCAGTACTTC.

The table lists this clonotype with many counts. This chain uses TRBV30 with TRBJ1-1, with 8 positions matching TRBD1. J was trimmed by 4 bases and V by 3 bases; bases with no gene match: 7. In germline, CDR1 is GTSNPN, CDR2 SVGIG (reference sequence). There are 14 residues in the CDR3. In nucleotides, the CDR3 is TGTGCCTGGAGAGACTCCAGGGGGCGCACTGAAGCTTTCTTT. This codes for CAWRDSRGRTEAFF. The complete variable domain, with remaining parts taken from reference TRBV30 and TRBJ1-1, reads SQTIHQWPATLVQPVGSPLSLECTVEGTSNPNLYWYRQAAGRGLQLLFYSVGIGQISSEVPQNLSASRPQDRQFILSSKKLLLSDSGFYLCAWRDSRGRTEAFFGQGTRLTVV.

CDR3 sequence (DNA): TGTGCCAGCAGTCCCGTCGTAGGGAACGAGCAGTACTTC. Translation gives CASSPVVGNEQYF. This chain uses TRBV28 with TRBJ2-7; D is unresolved. Between the trimmed V and J ends, which lost 5 bases and 5 bases, there was a span of 13 bases. The CDR3 loop spans 13 amino acids. CDR1 is MDHEN, CDR2 SYDVKM, per germline.

This clonotype was seen ten or more times. This chain uses TRBV11-2 with TRBJ2-5; D gene unclear. The CDR3 extends over 13 amino acids. Germline V gene data show CDR1 as SGHAT and CDR2 as FQNNGV. Trimming pared 1 base from V and 0 bases from J, leaving 3 bases between. The CDR3 DNA follows: TGTGCCAGCAGCTTAGGGGACCAAGAGACCCAGTACTTC. This sequence encodes CASSLGDQETQYF.

This clonotype was counted ten times or more. The chain combines TRBV5-1 with TRBJ1-2, with 7 bases aligning to TRBD1. This CDR3 region has 14 residues. Germline assignment: CDR1 SGHRS and CDR2 YFSETQ. With 4 bases clipped from V and 5 bases from J, the junction kept 8 bases outside the gene matches. As DNA, the CDR3 is TGCGCCAGCAGCCCCGACAGGGAGGCATATGGCTACACCTTC. This sequence encodes CASSPDREAYGYTF.

This clonotype was seen at least ten times. The J gene is TRBJ2-5, the V gene TRBV12-3 or TRBV12-4, with 8 bases aligning to TRBD1. V shed 6 bases, J shed 2 bases, and the junction held 2 bases outside the gene matches. The CDR3 is 13 residues long. This chain's CDR3 is CASRQGVQETQYF. For the CDR3, the DNA is TGTGCCAGCAGACAGGGGGTACAAGAGACCCAGTACTTC.

The V gene is TRBV28, the J gene TRBJ1-2, with 10 positions matching TRBD1. The CDR3 totals 14 residues. Trimming cost V 6 bases and J 8 bases; bases outside gene matches: 9. From germline, CDR1 is MDHEN and CDR2 SYDVKM. In DNA, the CDR3 is TGTGCCAGCAGCCCCGGGACAGGGGTTCACGGCTACACCTTC. Protein sequence: CASSPGTGVHGYTF.

This clonotype was seen at least ten times. The rearrangement joins TRBV2 to TRBJ2-7; 7 bases align to TRBD1. The germline CDR1 and CDR2 sequences are SNHLY and FYNNEI. The CDR3 loop spans 13 amino acids. Germline trimming cut 5 bases from V and 4 bases from J; bases unmatched to any gene: 5. CDR3 loop: CASSSTGRYEQYF. CDR3 DNA sequence: TGTGCCAGCAGTTCGACAGGGCGGTACGAGCAGTACTTC.

The rearrangement links TRBV19 to TRBJ2-5, with D perhaps matching TRBD2 (5 bases). The germline CDR1 and CDR2 sequences are LNHDA and SQIVND (reference sequence). This CDR3 has 14 amino acids. The V end lost 1 base, the J end lost 1 base, and 7 bases lay between the germline ends. The CDR3 DNA is TGTGCCAGTAGTATAGGGACTCTCCAAGAGACCCAGTACTTC. Protein product: CASSIGTLQETQYF.

This clonotype was found many times. J is TRBJ1-2 and V is TRBV29-1; 8 bases align to TRBD1. There are 13 residues in the CDR3. Germline CDR1 SQVTM, CDR2 ANQGSEA. V lost 5 bases and J lost 4; bases outside the gene matches: 6. CDR3: CSVQTGAFYGYTF. In DNA, the CDR3 is TGCAGCGTTCAGACAGGGGCGTTCTATGGCTACACCTTC.

This clonotype was observed once. The chain joins TRBV11-1 to TRBJ2-2; perhaps TRBD1 as D (6 bases). Germline CDR1 and CDR2: SGHAT and FQDESV (reference sequence). V was cut by 4 bases and J by 4 bases, with 10 bases left in between. CDR3 size: 14 residues. The CDR3 protein is CASSSWTATGELFF. The CDR3 DNA follows: TGTGCCAGCAGCTCCTGGACAGCCACCGGGGAGCTGTTTTTT. Full variable domain (rest looked up from reference TRBV11-1 and TRBJ2-2): EAEVAQSPRYKITEKSQAVAFWCDPISGHATLYWYRQILGQGPELLVQFQDESVVDDSQLPKDRFSAERLKGVDSTLKIQPAELGDSAMYLCASSSWTATGELFFGEGSRLTVL.

The chain recombines TRBV28 with TRBJ1-1; 10 nucleotides align to TRBD1. J was trimmed by 1 base and V by 10 bases; bases with no gene match: 6. The CDR3 extends over 14 amino acids. Germline-derived CDR1 and CDR2 are MDHEN and SYDVKM. The CDR3, as DNA: TGTGCCATCCATGGACAGGGGGGGAACACTGAAGCTTTCTTT. It encodes CAIHGQGGNTEAFF.

As to this clonotype: A much larger clone differs by one base, so this may be a read error. V and J are TRBV11-2 and TRBJ2-7; 8 bases are a match to TRBD2. Judging by the DNA end, TRBJ2-5 fits better; the J call may be wrong. Germline CDR1 SGHAT, CDR2 FQNNGV. The CDR3 is 15 residues long. The CDR3 spells CANVLTAGVGETQYF. The CDR3 DNA reads TGTGCCAACGTACTAACAGCGGGAGTGGGGGAGACCCAGTACTTC.